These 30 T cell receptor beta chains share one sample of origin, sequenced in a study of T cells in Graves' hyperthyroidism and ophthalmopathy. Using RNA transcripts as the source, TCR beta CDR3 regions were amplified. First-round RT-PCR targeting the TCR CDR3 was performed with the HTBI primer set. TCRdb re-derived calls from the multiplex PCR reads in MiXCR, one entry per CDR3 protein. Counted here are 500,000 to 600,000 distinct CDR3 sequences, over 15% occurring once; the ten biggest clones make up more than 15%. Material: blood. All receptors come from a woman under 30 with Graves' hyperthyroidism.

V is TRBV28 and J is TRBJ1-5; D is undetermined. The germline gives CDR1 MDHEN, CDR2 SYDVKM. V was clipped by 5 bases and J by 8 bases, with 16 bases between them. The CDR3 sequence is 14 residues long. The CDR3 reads CASSLSSPAEPQHF. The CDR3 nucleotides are TGTGCCAGCAGTCTGTCGTCCCCCGCGGAGCCCCAGCATTTT.

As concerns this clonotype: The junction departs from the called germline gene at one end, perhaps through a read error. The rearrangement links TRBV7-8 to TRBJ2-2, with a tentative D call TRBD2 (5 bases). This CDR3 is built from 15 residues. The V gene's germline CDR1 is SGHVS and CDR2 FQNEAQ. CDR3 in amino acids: CASSLTVANTGERFF. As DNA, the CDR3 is TGTGCCAGCAGCTTGACTGTCGCGAACACCGGGGAGCGGTTTTTT.

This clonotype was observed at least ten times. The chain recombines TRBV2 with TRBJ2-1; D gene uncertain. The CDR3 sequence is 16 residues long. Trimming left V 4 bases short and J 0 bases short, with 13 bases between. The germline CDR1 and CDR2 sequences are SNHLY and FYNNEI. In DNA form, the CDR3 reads TGTGCCAGCAGTGGGATGGGGTTGATCTCCTACAATGAGCAGTTCTTC. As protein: CASSGMGLISYNEQFF. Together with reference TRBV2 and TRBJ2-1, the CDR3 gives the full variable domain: EPEVTQTPSHQVTQMGQEVILRCVPISNHLYFYWYRQILGQKVEFLVSFYNNEISEKSEIFDDQFSVERPDGSNFTLKIRSTKLEDSAMYFCASSGMGLISYNEQFFGPGTRLTVL.

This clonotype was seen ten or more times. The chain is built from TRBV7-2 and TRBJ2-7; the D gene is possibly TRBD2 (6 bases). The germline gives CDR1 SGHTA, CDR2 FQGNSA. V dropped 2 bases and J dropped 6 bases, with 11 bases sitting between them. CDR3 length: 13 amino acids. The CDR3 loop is CASSLTGRGEQYF. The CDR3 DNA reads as TGTGCCAGCAGCTTAACCGGGAGAGGCGAGCAGTACTTC.

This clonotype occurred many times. CDR3 nucleotides: TGCAGTGCCCGGGGACAGGGAGTGGGCAATCAGCCCCAGCATTTT. Translation: CSARGQGVGNQPQHF. The J gene is TRBJ1-5, the V gene TRBV20-1, with TRBD1 identical over 9 bases. Trimming at V came to 6 bases and at J to 2 bases, leaving 8 bases not matched to a gene. CDR1 is DFQATT and CDR2 is SNEGSKA in the germline V gene (reference sequence). The CDR3 consists of 15 residues.

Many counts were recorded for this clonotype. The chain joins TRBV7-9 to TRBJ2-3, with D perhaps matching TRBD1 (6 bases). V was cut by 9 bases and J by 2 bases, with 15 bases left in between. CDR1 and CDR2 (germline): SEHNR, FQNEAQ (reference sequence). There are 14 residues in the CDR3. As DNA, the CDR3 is TGTGCCAGTCTCCGGACAGAGTTCACAGATACGCAGTATTTT. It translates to CASLRTEFTDTQYF.

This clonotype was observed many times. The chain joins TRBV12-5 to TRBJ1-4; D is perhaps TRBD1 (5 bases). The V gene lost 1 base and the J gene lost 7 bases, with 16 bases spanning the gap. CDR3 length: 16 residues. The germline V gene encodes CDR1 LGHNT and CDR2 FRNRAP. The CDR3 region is CASGLGPGPGSEKLFF. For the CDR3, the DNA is TGTGCTAGTGGTTTGGGGCCCGGGCCAGGGTCTGAAAAACTGTTTTTT.

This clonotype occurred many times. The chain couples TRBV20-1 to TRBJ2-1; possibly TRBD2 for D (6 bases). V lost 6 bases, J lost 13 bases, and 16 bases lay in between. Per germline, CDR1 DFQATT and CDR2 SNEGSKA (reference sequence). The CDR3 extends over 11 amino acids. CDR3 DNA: TGCAGTGCCGCCCTTGACGGGAGCCAGTTCTTC. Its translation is CSAALDGSQFF.

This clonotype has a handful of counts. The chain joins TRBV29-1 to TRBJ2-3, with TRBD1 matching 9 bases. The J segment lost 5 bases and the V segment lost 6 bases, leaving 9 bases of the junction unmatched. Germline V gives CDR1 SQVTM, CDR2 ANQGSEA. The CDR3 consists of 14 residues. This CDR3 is CSVEQGAVKDTQYF. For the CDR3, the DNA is TGCAGCGTAGAACAGGGGGCCGTTAAAGATACGCAGTATTTT.

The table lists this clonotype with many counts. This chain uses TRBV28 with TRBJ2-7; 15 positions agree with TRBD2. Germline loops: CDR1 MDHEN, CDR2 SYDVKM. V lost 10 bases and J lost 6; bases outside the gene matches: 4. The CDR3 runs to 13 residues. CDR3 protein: CAIRGLAGGEQYF. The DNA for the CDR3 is TGTGCCATCCGGGGACTAGCGGGAGGCGAGCAGTACTTC.

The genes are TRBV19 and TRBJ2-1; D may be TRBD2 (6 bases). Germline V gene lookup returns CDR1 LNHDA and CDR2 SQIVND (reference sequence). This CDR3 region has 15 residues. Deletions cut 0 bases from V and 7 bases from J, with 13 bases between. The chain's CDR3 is CASSIEGSSGNEQFF. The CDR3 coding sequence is TGTGCCAGTAGTATAGAAGGGTCGAGCGGGAATGAGCAGTTCTTC.

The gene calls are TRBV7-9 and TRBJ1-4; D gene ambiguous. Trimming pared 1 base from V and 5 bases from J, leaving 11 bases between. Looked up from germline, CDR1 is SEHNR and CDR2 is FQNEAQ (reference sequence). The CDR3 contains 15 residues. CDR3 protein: CASSLVAASNEKLFF. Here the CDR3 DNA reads TGTGCCAGCAGCTTAGTGGCGGCCTCAAATGAAAAACTGTTTTTT.

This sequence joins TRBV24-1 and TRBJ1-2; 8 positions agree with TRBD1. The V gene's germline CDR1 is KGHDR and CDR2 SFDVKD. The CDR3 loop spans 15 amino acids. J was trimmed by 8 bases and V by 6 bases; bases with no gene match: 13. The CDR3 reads CATSSTRTGSGGYTF. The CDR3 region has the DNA TGTGCCACCAGTTCAACCAGGACAGGGTCGGGCGGCTACACCTTC.

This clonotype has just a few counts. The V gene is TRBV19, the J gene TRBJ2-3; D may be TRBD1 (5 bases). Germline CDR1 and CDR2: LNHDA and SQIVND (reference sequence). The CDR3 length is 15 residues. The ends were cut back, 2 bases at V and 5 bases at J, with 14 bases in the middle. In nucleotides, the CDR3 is TGTGCCAGTAGTATATCGGCAGGGTTGATAGATACGCAGTATTTT. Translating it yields CASSISAGLIDTQYF.

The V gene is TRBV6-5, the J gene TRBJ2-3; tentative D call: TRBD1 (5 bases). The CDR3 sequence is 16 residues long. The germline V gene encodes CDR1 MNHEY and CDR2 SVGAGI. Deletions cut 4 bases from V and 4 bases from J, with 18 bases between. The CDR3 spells CASSSSLAGLADTQYF. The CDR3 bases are TGTGCCAGCAGTTCGTCCCTGGCAGGGCTCGCAGATACGCAGTATTTT.

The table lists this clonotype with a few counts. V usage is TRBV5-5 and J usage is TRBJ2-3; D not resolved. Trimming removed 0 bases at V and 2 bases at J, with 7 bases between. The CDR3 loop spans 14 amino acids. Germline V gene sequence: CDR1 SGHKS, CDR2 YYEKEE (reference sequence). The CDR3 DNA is TGTGCCAGCAGCTTGGGACCAAACACAGATACGCAGTATTTT. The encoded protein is CASSLGPNTDTQYF.

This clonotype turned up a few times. The CDR3 nucleotides are TGTGCCAGCACCCTGGGGCAGGGAGACGAGCAGTACTTC. The encoded protein is CASTLGQGDEQYF. This chain connects TRBV12-3 or TRBV12-4 to TRBJ2-7, with D tentatively TRBD1 or TRBD2 (5 bases each). This CDR3 has 13 amino acids. V gave up 7 bases and J gave up 5 bases, with 15 bases separating them.

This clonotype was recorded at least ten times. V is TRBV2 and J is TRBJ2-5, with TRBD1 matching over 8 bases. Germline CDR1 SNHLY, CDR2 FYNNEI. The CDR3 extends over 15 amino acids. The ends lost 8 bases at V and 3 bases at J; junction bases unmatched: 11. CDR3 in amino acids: CASYNPRTGKETQYF. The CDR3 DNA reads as TGTGCCAGCTATAACCCCCGGACAGGGAAAGAGACCCAGTACTTC.

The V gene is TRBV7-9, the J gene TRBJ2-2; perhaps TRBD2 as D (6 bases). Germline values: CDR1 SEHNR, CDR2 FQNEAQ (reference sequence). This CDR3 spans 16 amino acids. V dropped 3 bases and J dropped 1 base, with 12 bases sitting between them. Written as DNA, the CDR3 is TGTGCCAGCAGCTTGGGGCGGGGAAAGAACACCGGGGAGCTGTTTTTT. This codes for CASSLGRGKNTGELFF. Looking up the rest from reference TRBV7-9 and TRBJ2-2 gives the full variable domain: DTGVSQNPRHKITKRGQNVTFRCDPISEHNRLYWYRQTLGQGPEFLTYFQNEAQLEKSRLLSDRFSAERPKGSFSTLEIQRTEQGDSAMYLCASSLGRGKNTGELFFGEGSRLTVL.

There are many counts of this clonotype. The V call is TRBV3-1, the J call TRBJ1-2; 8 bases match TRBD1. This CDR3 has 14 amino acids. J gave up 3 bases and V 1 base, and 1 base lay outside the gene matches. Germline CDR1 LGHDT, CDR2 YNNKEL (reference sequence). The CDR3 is CASSQGGQDYGYTF. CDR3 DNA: TGTGCCAGCAGCCAAGGGGGACAGGACTATGGCTACACCTTC.

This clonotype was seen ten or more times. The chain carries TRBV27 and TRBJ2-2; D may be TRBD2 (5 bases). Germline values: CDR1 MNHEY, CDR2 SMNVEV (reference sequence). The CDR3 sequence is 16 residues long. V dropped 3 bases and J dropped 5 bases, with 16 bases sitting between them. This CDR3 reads CASSLSWLAATGELFF. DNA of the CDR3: TGTGCCAGCAGTTTGTCGTGGCTAGCAGCAACCGGGGAGCTGTTTTTT.

Written as DNA, the CDR3 is TGTGCCAGCAGCCTGTATTCTCCCACAGATACGCAGTATTTT. Its translation is CASSLYSPTDTQYF. V usage is TRBV7-9 and J usage is TRBJ2-3, with D unresolved. The V gene's germline CDR1 is SEHNR and CDR2 FQNEAQ (reference sequence). The CDR3 runs to 14 residues. V was shortened by 5 bases and J by 2 bases, with 11 bases between the two germline ends.

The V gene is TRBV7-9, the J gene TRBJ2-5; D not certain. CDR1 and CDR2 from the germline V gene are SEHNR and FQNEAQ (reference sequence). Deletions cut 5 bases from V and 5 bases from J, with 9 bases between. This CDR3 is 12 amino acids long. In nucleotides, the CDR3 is TGTGCCAGCAGCCCCACCTTTGAGACCCAGTACTTC. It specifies CASSPTFETQYF.

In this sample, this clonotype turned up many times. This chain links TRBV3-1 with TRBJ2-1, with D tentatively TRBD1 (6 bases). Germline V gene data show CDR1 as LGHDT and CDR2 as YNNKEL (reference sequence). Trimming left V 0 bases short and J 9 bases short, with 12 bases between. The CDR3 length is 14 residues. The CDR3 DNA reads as TGTGCCAGCAGCCAAGACGGCCGCAGGGGTGAGCAGTTCTTC. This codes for CASSQDGRRGEQFF.

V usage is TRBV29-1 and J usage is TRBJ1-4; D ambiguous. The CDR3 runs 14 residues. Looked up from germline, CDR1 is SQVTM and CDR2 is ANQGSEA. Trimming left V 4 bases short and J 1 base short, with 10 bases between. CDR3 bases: TGCAGCGTTGCGGGAAAAGGAACTAATGAAAAACTGTTTTTT. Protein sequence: CSVAGKGTNEKLFF.

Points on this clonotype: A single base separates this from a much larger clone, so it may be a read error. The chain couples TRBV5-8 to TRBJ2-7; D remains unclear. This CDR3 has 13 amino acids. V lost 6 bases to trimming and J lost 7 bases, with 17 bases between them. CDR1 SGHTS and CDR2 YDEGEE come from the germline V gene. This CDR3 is CASKLGYPTEQYF. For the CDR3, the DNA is TGTGCCAGCAAATTGGGCTACCCCACGGAGCAGTACTTC.

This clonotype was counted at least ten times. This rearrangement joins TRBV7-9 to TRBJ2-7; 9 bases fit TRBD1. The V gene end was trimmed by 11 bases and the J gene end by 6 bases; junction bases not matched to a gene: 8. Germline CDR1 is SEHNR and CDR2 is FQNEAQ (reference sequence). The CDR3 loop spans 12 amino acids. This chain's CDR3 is CACGQGTFEQYF. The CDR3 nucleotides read TGTGCCTGCGGACAGGGGACCTTCGAGCAGTACTTC. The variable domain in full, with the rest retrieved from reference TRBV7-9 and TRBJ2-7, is DTGVSQNPRHKITKRGQNVTFRCDPISEHNRLYWYRQTLGQGPEFLTYFQNEAQLEKSRLLSDRFSAERPKGSFSTLEIQRTEQGDSAMYLCACGQGTFEQYFGPGTRLTVT.

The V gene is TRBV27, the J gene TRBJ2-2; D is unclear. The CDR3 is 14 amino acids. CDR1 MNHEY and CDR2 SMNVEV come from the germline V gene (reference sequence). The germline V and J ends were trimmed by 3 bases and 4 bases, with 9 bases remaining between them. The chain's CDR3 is CASSLAAGTGELFF. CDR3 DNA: TGTGCCAGCAGTTTGGCAGCTGGCACCGGGGAGCTGTTTTTT.

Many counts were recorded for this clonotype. The CDR3 region has the DNA TGTGCCAGCAGTTTTCAGCGGGGGGGCCAAGAGACCCAGTACTTC. Amino acids: CASSFQRGGQETQYF. V is TRBV6-2 or TRBV6-3 and J is TRBJ2-5; 10 positions agree with TRBD2. J gave up 1 base and V 4 bases, and 3 bases lay outside the gene matches. In germline, CDR1 is MNHEY, CDR2 SVGEGT. The CDR3 is made up of 15 amino acids.

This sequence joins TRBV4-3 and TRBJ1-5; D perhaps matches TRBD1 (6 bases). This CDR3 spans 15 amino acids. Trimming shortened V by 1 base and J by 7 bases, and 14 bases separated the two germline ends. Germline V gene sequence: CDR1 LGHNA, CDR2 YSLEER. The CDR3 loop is CASSQGRQDGQPQHF. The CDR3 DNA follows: TGCGCCAGCAGCCAAGGGAGACAGGACGGACAGCCCCAGCATTTT.